The 4 T cell receptor beta chains listed next were all sequenced from one sample in a study of T cells in women clearing cervical HPV infection (dated by TCRdb to 2016 to 2019). The library was prepared using the immunoSEQ multiplex PCR assay. What TCRdb holds here is the immuneACCESS table cut down to in-frame rearrangements. Part of the clones is not present; checked against another copy, under half of the missing clones reflect an unresolved V gene, and the others are unexplained. The sample table gives 36,000 or so clones. The ten most abundant clones make up 3.7% of the sample. Source material: blood buffy coat. The receptors shown here come from a woman aged 18 to 75 with a cervical HPV16 infection that either progressed to CIN3+ or cleared (not recorded which).

Partial CDR3 DNA: TGTGCCAGCAGCGCAAACCTAGGGGTTGTAGGC. It codes for CASSANLGVVG. The whole CDR3 protein is CASSANLGVVGYTF. The chain links TRBV9 to TRBJ1-2; possible D gene TRBD1, 5 bases. The CDR3 end lies 3 residues beyond the end of the read and is filled in from the germline J gene. This CDR3 contains 14 residues. CDR1 SGDLS and CDR2 YYNGEE come from the germline V gene. Complete variable domain (other parts from reference TRBV9 and TRBJ1-2): DSGVTQTPKHLITATGQRVTLRCSPRSGDLSVYWYQQSLDQGLQFLIQYYNGEERAKGNILERFSAQQFPDLHSELNLSSLELGDSALYFCASSANLGVVGYTFGSGTRLTVV.

Worth noting for this clone: Read sequence stops 3 residues before the CDR3 end, and the germline J gene provides the missing end. V and J are TRBV7-6 and TRBJ2-1; D is perhaps TRBD2 (6 bases). This CDR3 contains 16 residues. Per germline, CDR1 SGHVS and CDR2 FNYEAQ. The germline V and J ends were trimmed by 5 bases and 4 bases, with 18 bases remaining between them. CDR3 protein: CASSPNSGSGYNEQFF. The sequenced part of the CDR3 DNA is TGTGCCAGCAGCCCCAATAGCGGATCGGGGTACAATGAG. Combining the CDR3 with reference TRBV7-6 and TRBJ2-1 gives the whole variable domain GAGVSQSPRYKVTKRGQDVALRCDPISGHVSLYWYRQALGQGPEFLTYFNYEAQQDKSGLPNDRFSAERPEGSISTLTIQRTEQRDSAMYRCASSPNSGSGYNEQFFGPGTRLTVL.

On this clone itself: The observed sequence ends 3 residues before the CDR3 terminus, with the missing tail filled in from the germline J gene. V gene TRBV18 combines with J gene TRBJ1-2; 8 bases match TRBD1. The CDR3 contains 16 residues. The germline gives CDR1 KGHSH, CDR2 LQKENI. The CDR3 DNA, read in part, is TGTGCCAGCTCACCAATTCGGACAGGGTCCGACAATGAC. The encoded protein is CASSPIRTGSDND. The full CDR3 protein is CASSPIRTGSDNDYTF. The whole variable domain, remainder taken from reference TRBV18 and TRBJ1-2, is NAGVMQNPRHLVRRRGQEARLRCSPMKGHSHVYWYRQLPEEGLKFMVYLQKENIIDESGMPKERFSAEFPKEGPSILRIQQVVRGDSAAYFCASSPIRTGSDNDYTFGSGTRLTVV.

Details on this clone: The read is 3 residues too short to cover the CDR3 end, so that end is filled in from the germline J gene. V and J are TRBV2 and TRBJ2-7, with 7 bases that match TRBD2. Germline CDR1 reads SNHLY; CDR2 reads FYNNEI. V lost 5 bases and J lost 4; bases outside the gene matches: 8. This CDR3 contains 14 residues. The CDR3 here is CASSTGTKEYEQYF. Incomplete CDR3 DNA: TGTGCCAGCAGTACCGGGACTAAAGAATACGAG. Looking up the rest from reference TRBV2 and TRBJ2-7 gives the full variable domain: EPEVTQTPSHQVTQMGQEVILRCVPISNHLYFYWYRQILGQKVEFLVSFYNNEISEKSEIFDDQFSVERPDGSNFTLKIRSTKLEDSAMYFCASSTGTKEYEQYFGPGTRLTVT.